The rows below give T cell receptor beta chains drawn from one sample of a study of blood T cell repertoires in COVID-19. TCRdb's copy holds only in-frame clones and misses some; the assay was immunoSEQ multiplex PCR. This sample has about 310,000 clones; 70% to 90% occur once, and the top ten carry less than 2.5%. The sample was PBMCs or T cells enriched from blood (not recorded which). The receptors stem from a man aged 30 to 39 who had recovered from COVID-19. Each CDR3 is given with its conserved first and last residue. The D gene is left open where the match is weak. Only some rows state a clone size, as once, few, many or a class for expanded clones.

clone size,D gene,V gene,J gene,CDR3 DNA,CDR3 protein
once,.,TRBV19,TRBJ2-7,TGTGCCAGTAGTATCGGTTCGACAGGCTCCTACGAGCAGTACTTC,CASSIGSTGSYEQYF
.,TRBD2,TRBV6-2/TRBV6-3,TRBJ2-3,TGTGCCAGCAGCCCGGGACTAGCGGGGGTCTATAGCACAGATACGCAGTATTTT,CASSPGLAGVYSTDTQYF
.,TRBD2,TRBV10-3,TRBJ2-7,TGTGCCATCAGTGAGTCGACTAGCGGGGGTCCGGAGCAGTACTTC,CAISESTSGGPEQYF
.,.,TRBV9,TRBJ1-4,TGTGCCAGCAGCCTCCAAGGGGGTAGGAGCGAAAAACTGTTTTTT,CASSLQGGRSEKLFF
.,.,TRBV7-9,TRBJ1-1,TGTGCCAGCAGCTTACTCGGGAGGTCGTTTGACACTGAAGCTTTCTTT,CASSLLGRSFDTEAFF
.,TRBD1,TRBV5-1,TRBJ1-1,TGCGCCAGCAGCCCTCAGGACAGGGACACTGAAGCTTTCTTT,CASSPQDRDTEAFF
.,.,TRBV27,TRBJ1-4,TGTGCCAGCAGTGAGGGGCAGGGGTGGTCTAATGAAAAACTGTTTTTT,CASSEGQGWSNEKLFF
.,.,TRBV2,TRBJ1-2,TGTGCCAGCAGTGTGGCCAGTGCACCCTATGGCTACACCTTC,CASSVASAPYGYTF
.,.,TRBV7-2,TRBJ2-7,TGTGCCAGCAGCCCCTTGGGCAGGCGCTACGAGCAGTACTTC,CASSPLGRRYEQYF
.,TRBD1,TRBV5-6,TRBJ1-1,TGTGCCAGCAGCTTGTTTAACAGGGGAAACACTGAAGCTTTCTTT,CASSLFNRGNTEAFF
.,TRBD1,TRBV5-6,TRBJ1-5,TGTGCCAGCAGCCGGGGACAGGGGTCGGGTCAGCCCCAGCATTTT,CASSRGQGSGQPQHF
.,.,TRBV6-6,TRBJ2-1,TGTGCCAGCAGTCTCAAGCCTCTGGACCAGGGCTACAATGAGCAGTTCTTC,CASSLKPLDQGYNEQFF
.,TRBD1,TRBV2,TRBJ1-1,TGTGCCAGCAGACTGACAGGGGGAGCGTACACTGAAGCTTTCTTT,CASRLTGGAYTEAFF
.,.,TRBV6-5,TRBJ1-1,TGTGCCAGCTGCGCGGTGGAAACGAGCACTGAAGCTTTCTTT,CASCAVETSTEAFF
.,TRBD1,TRBV4-1,TRBJ1-4,TGCGCCAGCAGCCAGGCCGACAGGGTGGATGAAAAACTGTTTTTT,CASSQADRVDEKLFF
few,.,TRBV30,TRBJ1-2,TGTGCCTGGAGTGTACTAACGCATACTGGCTACACCTTC,CAWSVLTHTGYTF
.,TRBD1,TRBV9,TRBJ1-6,TGTGCCAGCAGCGTAGAGGGTTGGGGACAGGGTTCTGGACCCCTCCACTTT,CASSVEGWGQGSGPLHF
.,.,TRBV9,TRBJ1-4,TGTGCCAGCAGGGAGCAAAGAGGAGCTTGTGAAAAACTGTTTTTT,CASREQRGACEKLFF
.,.,TRBV6-2/TRBV6-3,TRBJ1-1,TGTGCCAGCAGTTTAGGGGGTCCTGAAGCTTTCTTT,CASSLGGPEAFF
.,TRBD1,TRBV9,TRBJ1-2,TGTGCCAGCAGCCCAGGGGGACAGCCTCTTTATGGCTACACCTTC,CASSPGGQPLYGYTF
.,TRBD2,TRBV11-2,TRBJ2-2,TGTGCCAGCAGCTTAGCTAGCGGGGGGTACACCGGGGAGCTGTTTTTT,CASSLASGGYTGELFF
.,TRBD1,TRBV5-1,TRBJ2-4,TGCGCCAGCAGCTTGGTGGGGACAGGGGGCGAGGCGGCCAAAAACATTCAGTACTTC,CASSLVGTGGEAAKNIQYF
.,TRBD1,TRBV5-8,TRBJ1-4,TGTGCCAGCAGCTTGGCCCTAGGGACAGGGTCTAAGAGACTGTTTTTT,CASSLALGTGSKRLFF
.,TRBD2,TRBV9,TRBJ2-1,TGTGCCAGCAGCGTAGAACATGGAGCGGGGGGTCTCAATGAGCAGTTCTTC,CASSVEHGAGGLNEQFF
.,.,TRBV21-1,TRBJ1-4,TGTGCCAGCAGCAAGGAGGGACAGGTTAATGAAAAACTGTTTTTT,CASSKEGQVNEKLFF
.,TRBD1,TRBV7-9,TRBJ1-4,TGTGCCAGCAGCTTCAGGGGGCTAAAGGATGAAAAACTGTTTTTT,CASSFRGLKDEKLFF
.,TRBD1,TRBV7-8,TRBJ1-1,TGTGCCAGCAGCATTCGGGACAGGGGGCGTTTGGGTGAAGCTTTCTTT,CASSIRDRGRLGEAFF
.,.,TRBV7-3,TRBJ1-1,TGTGCCAGCAGCTTGACAGGCGGGCAGACTGAAGCTTTCTTT,CASSLTGGQTEAFF
.,.,TRBV9,TRBJ1-6,TGTGCCAGCAGCGTAGGGTTGAGCGGTTCTAGTGGACCCCTCCACTTT,CASSVGLSGSSGPLHF
once,.,TRBV18,TRBJ2-2,TGTGCCAGCTCATCAAAGGGAGGAAACACCGGGGAGCTGTTTTTT,CASSSKGGNTGELFF
.,.,TRBV9,TRBJ1-2,TGTGCCAGCAGCGTAAAACCAGGGCGAGGCTACACCTTC,CASSVKPGRGYTF
.,TRBD1,TRBV2,TRBJ1-1,TGTGCCAGCAGTGAAACAACAGGGGGACCTTCGAACACTGAAGCTTTCTTT,CASSETTGGPSNTEAFF
.,.,TRBV2,TRBJ1-1,TGTGCCAGCAGTGAAATGGCTAACACTGAAGCTTTCTTT,CASSEMANTEAFF
.,TRBD1,TRBV7-3,TRBJ1-2,TGTGCCAGCAGCTTAGGCAGGGGGGATGGCTACACCTTC,CASSLGRGDGYTF
.,.,TRBV5-5,TRBJ2-2,TGTGCCAGCAGCTTGGAGTCTAGCCGCGGTTTTTTT,CASSLESSRGFF
.,TRBD1,TRBV24-1,TRBJ1-4,TGTGCCACCAGTGACTCGGGACAGGGAGGAGGTGAAAAACTGTTTTTT,CATSDSGQGGGEKLFF
few,.,TRBV4-3,TRBJ2-6,TGCGCCAGCAGCCAAGAGGCGGGGACTGGGGCCAACGTCCTGACTTTC,CASSQEAGTGANVLTF
few,.,TRBV30,TRBJ1-2,TGTGCCTGGAGTGTGGAGGGGGGCTACACCTTC,CAWSVEGGYTF
.,.,TRBV27,TRBJ2-7,TGTGCCAGCAGTCCACAGGGTAGTATCCTCTACGAGCAGTACTTC,CASSPQGSILYEQYF
.,TRBD2,TRBV4-2,TRBJ2-2,TGTGCCAGCAGCCAAGGATCTACTAGCGGGGGAGACGGGGAGCTGTTTTTT,CASSQGSTSGGDGELFF
.,.,TRBV30,TRBJ1-6,TGTGCCTGGAGTGTAAATCCCACCCTCCACTTT,CAWSVNPTLHF
.,TRBD1,TRBV18,TRBJ1-4,TGTGCCAGCTCACCCCAAGGACAGGTTCGAGAAAAACTGTTTTTT,CASSPQGQVREKLFF
.,.,TRBV12-3/TRBV12-4,TRBJ1-4,TGTGCCTCGAGTCGGGGAGATGAAAAACTGTTTTTT,CASSRGDEKLFF
.,.,TRBV5-1,TRBJ2-3,TGCGCCAGCAGCTTGGGACAGCTCACAGATACGCAGTATTTT,CASSLGQLTDTQYF
.,TRBD2,TRBV2,TRBJ2-7,TGTGCCAGCAGCCGATCCCAGCTACTAGCGGGGGGACCCTACGAGCAGTACTTC,CASSRSQLLAGGPYEQYF